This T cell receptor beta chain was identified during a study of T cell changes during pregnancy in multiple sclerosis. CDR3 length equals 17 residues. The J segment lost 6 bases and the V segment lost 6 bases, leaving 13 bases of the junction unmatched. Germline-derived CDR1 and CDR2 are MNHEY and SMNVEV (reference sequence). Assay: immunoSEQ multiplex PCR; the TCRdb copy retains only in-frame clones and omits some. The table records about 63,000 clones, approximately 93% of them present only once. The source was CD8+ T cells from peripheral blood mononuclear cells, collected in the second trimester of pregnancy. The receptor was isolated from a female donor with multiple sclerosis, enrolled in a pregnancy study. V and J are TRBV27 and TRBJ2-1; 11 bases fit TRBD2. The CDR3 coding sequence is TGTGCCAGCAGAAGGCTAGCGGGAGGAGGGGCCTTCAATGAGCAGTTCTTC. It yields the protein CASRRLAGGGAFNEQFF.